The T cell receptor beta chain described here comes from a study of response to subunit inactivated influenza vaccine. At least ten counts were recorded for this clonotype. Its antigen is currently unknown. It is unclear where the CDR3 begins or ends on the DNA, so no DNA is shown, and the CDR3 is as TCRdb lists it. Study outcomes and limitations: There was a suggestion from the authors that each seasonal influenza vaccination recruits few new T cells.

Germline CDR1 MDHEN, CDR2 SYDVKM. The CDR3 is 16 amino acids in total, end residues counted. Each CDR3 protein is one row after TCRdb ran MiXCR on the RT-PCR reads. The profile covers hundreds of thousands of distinct CDR3 sequences, with 20% to 25% appearing a single time and about 10% taken by the ten largest. The chain uses TRBV28 and TRBJ1-5; no DNA check was done on the table's D call, TRBD1. This receptor was identified in a man between 50 and 75 years old who received an inactivated influenza vaccine. The sample consisted of PBMCs from blood, taken approximately 20 months after vaccination. The CDR3: CASSSSGQGANQPQHF.